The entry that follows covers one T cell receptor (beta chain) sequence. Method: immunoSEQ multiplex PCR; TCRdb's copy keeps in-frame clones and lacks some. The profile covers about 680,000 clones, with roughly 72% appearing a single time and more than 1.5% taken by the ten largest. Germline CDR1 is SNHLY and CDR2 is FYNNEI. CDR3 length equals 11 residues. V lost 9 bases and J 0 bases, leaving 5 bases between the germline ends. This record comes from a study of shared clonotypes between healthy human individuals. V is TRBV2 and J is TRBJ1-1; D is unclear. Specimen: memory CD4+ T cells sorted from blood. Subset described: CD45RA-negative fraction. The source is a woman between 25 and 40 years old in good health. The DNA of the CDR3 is TGTGCCAGTTGGATGAACACTGAAGCTTTCTTT. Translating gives CASWMNTEAFF. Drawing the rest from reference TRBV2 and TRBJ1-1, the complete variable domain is EPEVTQTPSHQVTQMGQEVILRCVPISNHLYFYWYRQILGQKVEFLVSFYNNEISEKSEIFDDQFSVERPDGSNFTLKIRSTKLEDSAMYFCASWMNTEAFFGQGTRLTVV.